This T cell receptor beta chain was captured in a study of blood T cell repertoires in COVID-19. Study information: T cells, B-cell-depleted T cells, or PBMCs supplied cDNA or gDNA.

Categorization into cohorts depended on clinical history that participants reported. The V end lost 4 bases, the J end lost 0 bases, and 3 bases lay between the germline ends. Germline loops: CDR1 SGHNT, CDR2 YYREEE (reference sequence). The CDR3 is made up of 12 amino acids. Sequencing used immunoSEQ multiplex PCR; TCRdb keeps in-frame clones, though not all of them. The sample holds fewer than 250,000 clones, about 87% seen once. As concerns this clone: This sample also contains other DNA sequences that code for the same CDR3.

The source is a woman aged 25 to 39 with acute COVID-19. The chain combines TRBV5-4 with TRBJ2-3, with D unclear. Sequenced: PBMCs or T cells enriched from blood (not recorded which). The CDR3 loop reads CASSTSTDTQYF. The CDR3 region has the DNA TGTGCCAGCAGCACTAGCACAGATACGCAGTATTTT.